The clone carrying this T cell receptor beta chain has a handful of counts. This sample stems from a study of cytomegalovirus exposure and HLA in healthy donors. CDR3 length equals 14 residues. Trimming took 6 bases from V and 7 from J; bases not matched to a gene: 8. In germline, CDR1 is LNHDA, CDR2 SQIVND (reference sequence). The PCR employed 60 Vbeta primers together with 13 Jbeta primers. Sequencing used immunoSEQ multiplex PCR; TCRdb keeps in-frame clones, though not all of them. The sample lists approximately 170,000 clones, around four fifths occurring once. The sample was PBMCs. This rearrangement joins TRBV19 to TRBJ1-4; 7 positions match TRBD1. This clonotype was obtained from a female donor in good health and CMV-seronegative. CDR3 region: CASRPGGSGEKLFF. Here the CDR3 DNA reads TGTGCCAGTAGACCAGGGGGTTCCGGTGAAAAACTGTTTTTT.